The sample holds many counts of the clone carrying this TCR beta chain. HTBI primers from iRepertoire and Arm-PCR of CDR3 regions yielded the TCR beta libraries. As processed by the authors: Identification across samples found 50 to 80 TRBV and fewer than 15 TRBJ segments. TCRdb ran MiXCR on the multiplex PCR reads and lists one entry per CDR3 protein. Here the V and J calls rest on TCRdb's processing, not on the authors' analysis. The profile shows about 440,000 distinct CDR3 sequences, roughly 17% of them singletons. CDR1 and CDR2 from the germline V gene are GTSNPN and SVGIG (reference sequence). After removal of 1 base from V and 5 bases from J, the junction contained 4 bases not matched to a gene. The CDR3 has 15 residues. This specimen belongs to a study of regulatory T cells in long-lasting Graves disease. Stated time point: newly diagnosed GD, antithyroid drugs for less than 3 months. The TCR library was made from RNA that had been extracted from PBMCs in TRIzol.

Separately, the same data were catalogued under a study of T cells in Graves' hyperthyroidism and ophthalmopathy. That paper notes: The hyperthyroidism was newly diagnosed and had lasted under 2 months; the patients were aged 18 to 65.

The sequences come from peripheral blood mononuclear cells (PBMCs), collected at new diagnosis, from a patient treated with antithyroid drugs. The chain couples TRBV30 to TRBJ2-1, with TRBD2 matching 11 bases. The TCR originated in a young woman with Graves disease. The CDR3 nucleotides read TGTGCCTGGAGTGAGGGACTAGCGGCCCACAATGAGCAGTTCTTC. Translated: CAWSEGLAAHNEQFF.